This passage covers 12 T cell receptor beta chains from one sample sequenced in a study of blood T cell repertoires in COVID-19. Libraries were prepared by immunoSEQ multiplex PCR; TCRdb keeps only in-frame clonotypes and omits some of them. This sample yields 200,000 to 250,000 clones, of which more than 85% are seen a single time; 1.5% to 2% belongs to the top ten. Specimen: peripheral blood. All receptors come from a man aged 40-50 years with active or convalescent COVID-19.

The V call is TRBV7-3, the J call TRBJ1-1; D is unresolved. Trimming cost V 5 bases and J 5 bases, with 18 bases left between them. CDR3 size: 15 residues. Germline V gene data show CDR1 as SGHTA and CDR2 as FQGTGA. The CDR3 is CASSRHGEEGTEAFF. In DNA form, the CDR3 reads TGTGCCAGCAGCAGGCATGGGGAGGAAGGGACTGAAGCTTTCTTT.

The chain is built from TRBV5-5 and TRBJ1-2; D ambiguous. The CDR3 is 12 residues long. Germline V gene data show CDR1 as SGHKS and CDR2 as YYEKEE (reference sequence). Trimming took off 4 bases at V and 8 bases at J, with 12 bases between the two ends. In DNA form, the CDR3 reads TGTGCCAGCAGCCCTTCCCCTGGCGGCTACACCTTC. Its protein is CASSPSPGGYTF.

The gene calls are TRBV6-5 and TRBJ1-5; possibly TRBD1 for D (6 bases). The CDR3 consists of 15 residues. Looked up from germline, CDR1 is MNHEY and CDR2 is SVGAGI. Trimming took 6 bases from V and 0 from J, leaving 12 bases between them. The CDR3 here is CASSPGEISNQPQHF. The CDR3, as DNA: TGTGCCAGCAGCCCAGGGGAGATTAGCAATCAGCCCCAGCATTTT.

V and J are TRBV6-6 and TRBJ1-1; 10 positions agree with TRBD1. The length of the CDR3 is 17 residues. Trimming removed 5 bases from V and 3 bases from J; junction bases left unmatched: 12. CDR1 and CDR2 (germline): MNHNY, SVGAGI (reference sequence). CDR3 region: CASSLDRGQSRDTEAFF. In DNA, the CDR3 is TGTGCCAGCAGTCTCGACAGGGGGCAAAGTCGAGACACTGAAGCTTTCTTT.

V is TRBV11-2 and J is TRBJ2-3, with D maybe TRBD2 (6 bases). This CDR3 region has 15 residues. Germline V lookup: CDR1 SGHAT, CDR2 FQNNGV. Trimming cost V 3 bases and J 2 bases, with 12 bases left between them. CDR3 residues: CASSLVGGTTDTQYF. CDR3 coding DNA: TGTGCCAGCAGCTTGGTTGGCGGGACCACAGATACGCAGTATTTT.

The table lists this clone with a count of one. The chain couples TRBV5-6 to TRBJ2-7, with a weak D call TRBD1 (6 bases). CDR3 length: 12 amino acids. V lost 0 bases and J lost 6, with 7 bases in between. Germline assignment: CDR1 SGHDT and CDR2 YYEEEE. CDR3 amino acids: CASSLVQGEQYF. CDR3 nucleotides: TGTGCCAGCAGCTTGGTACAGGGCGAGCAGTACTTC.

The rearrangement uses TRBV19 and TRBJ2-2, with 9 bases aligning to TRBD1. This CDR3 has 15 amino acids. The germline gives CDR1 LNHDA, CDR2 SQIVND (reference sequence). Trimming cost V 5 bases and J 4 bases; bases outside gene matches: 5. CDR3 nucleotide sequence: TGTGCCAGTAGTCCAACAGGGGGCGTCACCGGGGAGCTGTTTTTT. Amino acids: CASSPTGGVTGELFF. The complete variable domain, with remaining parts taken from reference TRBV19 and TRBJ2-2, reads DGGITQSPKYLFRKEGQNVTLSCEQNLNHDAMYWYRQDPGQGLRLIYYSQIVNDFQKGDIAEGYSVSREKKESFPLTVTSAQKNPTAFYLCASSPTGGVTGELFFGEGSRLTVL.

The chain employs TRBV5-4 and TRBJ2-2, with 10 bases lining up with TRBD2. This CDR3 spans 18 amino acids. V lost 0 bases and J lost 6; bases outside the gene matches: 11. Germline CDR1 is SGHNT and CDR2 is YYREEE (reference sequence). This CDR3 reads CASSLERAVLAGSGELFF. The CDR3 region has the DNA TGTGCCAGCAGCTTGGAACGGGCTGTACTAGCGGGATCCGGGGAGCTGTTTTTT. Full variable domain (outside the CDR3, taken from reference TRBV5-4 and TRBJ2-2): ETGVTQSPTHLIKTRGQQVTLRCSSQSGHNTVSWYQQALGQGPQFIFQYYREEENGRGNFPPRFSGLQFPNYSSELNVNALELDDSALYLCASSLERAVLAGSGELFFGEGSRLTVL.

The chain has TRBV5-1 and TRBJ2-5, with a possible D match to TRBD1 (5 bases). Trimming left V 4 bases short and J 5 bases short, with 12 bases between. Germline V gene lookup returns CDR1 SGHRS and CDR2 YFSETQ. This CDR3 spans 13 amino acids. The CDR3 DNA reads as TGCGCCAGCAGCCTAGGGGTTTCGGAGACCCAGTACTTC. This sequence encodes CASSLGVSETQYF.

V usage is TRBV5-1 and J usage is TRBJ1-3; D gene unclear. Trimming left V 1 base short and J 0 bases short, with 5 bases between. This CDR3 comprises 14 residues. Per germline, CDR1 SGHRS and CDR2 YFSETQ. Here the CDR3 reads CASSLLSSGNTIYF. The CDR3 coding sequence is TGCGCCAGCAGCTTGTTGAGCTCTGGAAACACCATATATTTT.

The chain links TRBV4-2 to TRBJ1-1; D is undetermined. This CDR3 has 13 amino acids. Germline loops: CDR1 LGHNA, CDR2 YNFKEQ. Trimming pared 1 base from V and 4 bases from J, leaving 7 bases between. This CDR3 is CASSQGRSTEAFF. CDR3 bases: TGTGCCAGCAGCCAAGGTCGGTCCACTGAAGCTTTCTTT.

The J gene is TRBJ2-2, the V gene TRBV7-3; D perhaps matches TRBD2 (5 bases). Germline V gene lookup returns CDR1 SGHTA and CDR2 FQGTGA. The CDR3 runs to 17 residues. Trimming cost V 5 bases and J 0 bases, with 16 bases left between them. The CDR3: CASSPLRSGSNTGELFF. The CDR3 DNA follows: TGTGCCAGCAGCCCCCTCCGGTCGGGGTCGAACACCGGGGAGCTGTTTTTT.